A selection of T cell receptor beta chains follows, all from one sample in a study of T cells in Graves' hyperthyroidism and ophthalmopathy. TCRdb used MiXCR to reprocess the multiplex PCR reads, holding one entry per CDR3 protein. The sample comprises some 580,000 distinct CDR3 sequences, roughly a sixth of which are singletons, and roughly 3% rests with the top ten. Material for sequencing was blood. Receptor source: a woman between 40 and 55 years old with Graves' ophthalmopathy. The conserved cysteine and the conserved F or W are not part of the CDR3 here. Each record gives: J gene, V gene, CDR3 length, CDR3 protein.

TRBJ2-5 TRBV27 14 ASKPLVTGTEETQY
TRBJ1-5 TRBV9 13 ASSARGQEDQPQH
TRBJ2-3 TRBV2 11 ASTPTLGNTQY
TRBJ2-1 TRBV12-3/TRBV12-4 12 ASRGTGRNNEQF
TRBJ2-6 TRBV5-4 13 ASSPTVSGANVLT
TRBJ2-6 TRBV28 13 ASMTGGAGANVLT
TRBJ2-1 TRBV7-2 10 ASSLVVYEQF
TRBJ1-3 TRBV12-3/TRBV12-4 12 ASSTQGTGNTIY
TRBJ2-7 TRBV20-1 12 SVGQGAAGYEQY
TRBJ2-1 TRBV4-1 11 ASSQGGVNEQF
TRBJ2-1 TRBV9 13 ASSVAMRENNEQF
TRBJ2-2 TRBV19 11 AARAANTGELF
TRBJ1-5 TRBV12-3/TRBV12-4 11 ASRGTDLGPQH
TRBJ2-1 TRBV5-1 13 ASSLVGGGAGEQF
TRBJ2-1 TRBV12-3/TRBV12-4 12 ASSPTGTDNEQF
TRBJ2-1 TRBV5-1 13 ASSLQGGHYNEQF
TRBJ2-7 TRBV12-3/TRBV12-4 14 ASSAGRAASSYEQY
TRBJ2-7 TRBV3-1 13 ASSQDIAGAREQY
TRBJ2-2 TRBV7-9 13 ASSFTRRNTGELF
TRBJ2-6 TRBV7-9 15 ASRLGGGRTGANVLT
TRBJ2-1 TRBV7-3 11 TSSFRRGIEQF
TRBJ1-1 TRBV29-1 10 SGETWGTEAF
TRBJ1-2 TRBV20-1 10 SASTENYGYT
TRBJ2-1 TRBV20-1 8 SASREEQF
TRBJ2-1 TRBV4-1 14 ASSQDGLAGVDEQF
TRBJ2-3 TRBV2 13 ASSVAREFTDTQY
TRBJ2-7 TRBV5-1 11 ASSSSDRDEQY
TRBJ2-1 TRBV2 12 ASRPGLVFNEQF
TRBJ1-5 TRBV10-2 14 ASSESVGRSNQPQH
TRBJ1-6 TRBV9 12 ASSLTTVNSPLH
TRBJ1-2 TRBV12-3/TRBV12-4 13 ASSPGPGEGYGYT
TRBJ1-1 TRBV27 11 ASRPGVGTEAF
TRBJ2-7 TRBV19 11 ANSNGMNYEQY
TRBJ2-7 TRBV20-1 10 SAGERTRGQY
TRBJ2-5 TRBV12-3/TRBV12-4 11 ASSLGGIGTQY
TRBJ2-1 TRBV4-1 14 ASSQFTGGSYNEQF
TRBJ1-5 TRBV6-1 16 ASSAVLGTSGNNQPQH
TRBJ2-3 TRBV6-1 15 ASSEALGGTGGDTQY
TRBJ1-4 TRBV10-3 12 AISDRQGDEKLF
TRBJ2-4 TRBV5-1 13 ASSSGTITSLIQY
TRBJ2-3 TRBV12-3/TRBV12-4 13 AGRAGSLATYTQY
TRBJ2-5 TRBV28 13 ASSSIPPGRETQY
TRBJ2-7 TRBV28 14 ASSSLGGLESYEQY
TRBJ2-7 TRBV12-3/TRBV12-4 13 ASSKGQGYFNEQY
TRBJ2-2 TRBV5-1 15 ASSLNPGTVDTGELF
TRBJ2-2 TRBV6-2/TRBV6-3 15 AGKSPMTGGRPGELF
TRBJ2-7 TRBV28 11 ASSSDSYYEQY
TRBJ2-1 TRBV5-1 15 ASSSSLGGGSRNEQF
TRBJ2-7 TRBV10-3 12 AISQGQGSYEQY
TRBJ2-7 TRBV2 10 ASRGGGDEQY
TRBJ2-7 TRBV12-3/TRBV12-4 13 ASSRNSGGADEQY
TRBJ2-2 TRBV5-1 12 ASRLQLNTGELF
TRBJ2-1 TRBV7-8 11 ASSSQGRVEQF
TRBJ1-3 TRBV12-3/TRBV12-4 12 ASSSDRGGNTIY
TRBJ2-1 TRBV6-1 14 ASSEEGLAGGHEQF